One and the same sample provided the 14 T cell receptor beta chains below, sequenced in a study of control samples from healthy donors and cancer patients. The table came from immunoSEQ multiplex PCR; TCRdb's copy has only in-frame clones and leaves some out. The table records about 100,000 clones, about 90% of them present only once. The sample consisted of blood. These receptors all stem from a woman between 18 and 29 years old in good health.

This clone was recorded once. CDR3 amino acids: CASRGTVSSYNSPLHF. For the CDR3, the DNA is TGTGCCAGTAGGGGGACCGTAAGCTCCTATAATTCACCCCTCCACTTT. The chain employs TRBV19 and TRBJ1-6, with D possibly TRBD1 on 5 matching bases. The CDR3 sequence is 16 residues long. The germline CDR1 and CDR2 sequences are LNHDA and SQIVND (reference sequence). V was clipped by 6 bases and J by 0 bases, with 12 bases between them.

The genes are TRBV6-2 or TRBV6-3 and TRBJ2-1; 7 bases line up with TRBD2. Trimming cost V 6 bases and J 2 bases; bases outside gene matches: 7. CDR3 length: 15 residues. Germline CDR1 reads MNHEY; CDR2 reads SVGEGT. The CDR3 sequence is CASSEKAGTYNEQFF. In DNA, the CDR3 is TGTGCCAGCAGCGAAAAAGCGGGAACCTACAATGAGCAGTTCTTC.

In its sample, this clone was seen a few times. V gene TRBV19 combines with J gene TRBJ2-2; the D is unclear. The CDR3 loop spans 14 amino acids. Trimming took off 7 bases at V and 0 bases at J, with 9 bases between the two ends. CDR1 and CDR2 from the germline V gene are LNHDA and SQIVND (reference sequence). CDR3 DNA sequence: TGTGCCAGTACCGAGACAACGAACACCGGGGAGCTGTTTTTT. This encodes CASTETTNTGELFF.

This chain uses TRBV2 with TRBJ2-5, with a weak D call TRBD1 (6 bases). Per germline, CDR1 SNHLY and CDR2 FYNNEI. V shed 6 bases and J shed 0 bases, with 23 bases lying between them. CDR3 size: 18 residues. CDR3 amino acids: CASRRGTRDGVHQETQYF. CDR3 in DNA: TGTGCCAGCAGGAGGGGGACCCGAGATGGGGTACACCAAGAGACCCAGTACTTC. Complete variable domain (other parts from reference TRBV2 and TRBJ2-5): EPEVTQTPSHQVTQMGQEVILRCVPISNHLYFYWYRQILGQKVEFLVSFYNNEISEKSEIFDDQFSVERPDGSNFTLKIRSTKLEDSAMYFCASRRGTRDGVHQETQYFGPGTRLLVL.

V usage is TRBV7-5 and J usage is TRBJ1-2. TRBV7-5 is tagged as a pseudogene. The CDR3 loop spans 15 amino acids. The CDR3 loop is CVRSLGGSSHNYYTF. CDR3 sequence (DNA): TGTGTCAGAAGCTTAGGAGGCAGCTCCCATAATTACTACACCTTC.

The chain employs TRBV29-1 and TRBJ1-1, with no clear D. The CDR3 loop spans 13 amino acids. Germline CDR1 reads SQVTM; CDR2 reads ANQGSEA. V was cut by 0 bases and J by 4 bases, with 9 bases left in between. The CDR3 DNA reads TGCAGCGTTGAAGAAAGGTCGGGCACTGAAGCTTTCTTT. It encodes CSVEERSGTEAFF.

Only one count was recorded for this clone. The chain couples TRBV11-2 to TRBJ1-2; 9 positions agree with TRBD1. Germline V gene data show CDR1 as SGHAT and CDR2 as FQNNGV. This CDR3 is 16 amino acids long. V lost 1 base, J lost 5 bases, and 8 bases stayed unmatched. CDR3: CASSLGLIGQGYGYTF. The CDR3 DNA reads TGTGCCAGCAGCTTAGGCTTAATCGGACAGGGGTATGGCTACACCTTC.

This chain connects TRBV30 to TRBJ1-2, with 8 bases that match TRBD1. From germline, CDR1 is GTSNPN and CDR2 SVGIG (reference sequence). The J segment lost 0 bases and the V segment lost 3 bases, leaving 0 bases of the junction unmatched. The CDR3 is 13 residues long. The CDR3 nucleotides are TGTGCCTGGAGGGGACAGGCTAACTATGGCTACACCTTC. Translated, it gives CAWRGQANYGYTF. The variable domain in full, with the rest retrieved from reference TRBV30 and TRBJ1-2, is SQTIHQWPATLVQPVGSPLSLECTVEGTSNPNLYWYRQAAGRGLQLLFYSVGIGQISSEVPQNLSASRPQDRQFILSSKKLLLSDSGFYLCAWRGQANYGYTFGSGTRLTVV.

DNA of the CDR3: TGTGCCACCAGTGATCCGGCGGAGATTCGAGAGACCCAGTACTTC. This codes for CATSDPAEIRETQYF. The V call is TRBV24-1, the J call TRBJ2-5, with D hard to call. Germline V lookup: CDR1 KGHDR, CDR2 SFDVKD. Deletions cut 3 bases from V and 4 bases from J, with 14 bases between. The length of the CDR3 is 15 residues.

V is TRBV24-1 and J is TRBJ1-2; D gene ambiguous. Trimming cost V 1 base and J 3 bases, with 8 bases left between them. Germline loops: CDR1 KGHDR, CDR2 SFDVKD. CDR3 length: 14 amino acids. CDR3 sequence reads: CATSDFVRDYGYTF. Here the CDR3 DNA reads TGTGCCACCAGTGATTTTGTTCGTGACTATGGCTACACCTTC.

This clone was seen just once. In nucleotides, the CDR3 is TGTGCCAGCAGTGAAGCTGGTGGGAGCTCCTACGAGCAGTACTTC. This codes for CASSEAGGSSYEQYF. The rearrangement joins TRBV2 to TRBJ2-7; perhaps TRBD2 as D (5 bases). The CDR3 is 15 residues long. V gave up 0 bases and J gave up 0 bases, with 9 bases separating them. From germline, CDR1 is SNHLY and CDR2 FYNNEI.

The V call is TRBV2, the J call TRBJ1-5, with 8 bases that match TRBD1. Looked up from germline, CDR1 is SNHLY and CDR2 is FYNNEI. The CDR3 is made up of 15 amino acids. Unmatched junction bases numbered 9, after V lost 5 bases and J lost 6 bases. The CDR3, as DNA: TGTGCCAGCAGTCCTCTCGGACAGGGACCTCAGCCCCAGCATTTT. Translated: CASSPLGQGPQPQHF. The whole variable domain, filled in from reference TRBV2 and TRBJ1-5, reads EPEVTQTPSHQVTQMGQEVILRCVPISNHLYFYWYRQILGQKVEFLVSFYNNEISEKSEIFDDQFSVERPDGSNFTLKIRSTKLEDSAMYFCASSPLGQGPQPQHFGDGTRLSIL.

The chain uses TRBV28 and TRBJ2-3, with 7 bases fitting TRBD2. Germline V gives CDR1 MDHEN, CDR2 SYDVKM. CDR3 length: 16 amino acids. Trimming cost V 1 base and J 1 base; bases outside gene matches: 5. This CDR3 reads CASSLSTAGGTDTQYF. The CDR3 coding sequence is TGTGCCAGCAGTTTATCTACCGCGGGGGGCACAGATACGCAGTATTTT.

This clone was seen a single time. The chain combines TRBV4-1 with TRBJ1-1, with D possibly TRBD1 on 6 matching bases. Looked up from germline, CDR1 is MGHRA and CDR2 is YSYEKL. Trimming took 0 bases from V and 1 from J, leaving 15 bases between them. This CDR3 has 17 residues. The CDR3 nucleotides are TGCGCCAGCAGCCAAGAAGAGAACAGGGCCCAGAACACTGAAGCTTTCTTT. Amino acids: CASSQEENRAQNTEAFF.